These 14 T cell receptor beta chains were all obtained from the same sample, sequenced in a study of human T cells and chemical hapten exposure (TCRdb year 2021). This specimen's time point label, interpreted: patch test 2, 6 weeks after DPC sensitization. Explained via the paper, the treatment or condition label denotes: therapeutic diphenylcyclopropenone sensitization with weekly scalp DPC. Receptors were amplified or captured by RACE. Sequencer: NextSeq 500. The public reads were reanalyzed by TCRdb: fastp trimming at Q25, MiXCR alignment, in-frame beta chains only. Rows with one shared CDR3 protein collapse into an entry with the most common genes and DNA. The sample yields 85,000 or so distinct CDR3 sequences; about 9.9% were counted once. Of the sample, about 1.4% is held by the ten largest clones. The sequenced sample was whole blood, obtained in connection with sensitization to the hapten diphenylcyclopropenone (DPC). The origin of the receptors is a man aged 18-30 years with alopecia areata. Some clones in this sample may be carry-over from other donors' samples.

This clonotype has a count of ten or more. The chain joins TRBV28 to TRBJ1-1; D gene uncertain. The germline V gene has CDR1 MDHEN and CDR2 SYDVKM. V gave up 6 bases and J gave up 5 bases, with 19 bases separating them. The CDR3 has 15 residues. The CDR3 spells CASRNRTRRWTEAFF. The CDR3 DNA reads TGTGCCAGCAGAAATCGGACTCGTCGGTGGACTGAAGCTTTCTTT.

In its sample, this clonotype was seen a few times. This chain links TRBV6-5 with TRBJ2-5; 7 bases line up with TRBD1. Germline V gene data show CDR1 as MNHEY and CDR2 as SVGAGI. This CDR3 comprises 19 residues. The V gene end was trimmed by 2 bases and the J gene end by 2 bases; junction bases not matched to a gene: 17. CDR3 sequence: CASSYIPPREAGGQETQYF. The CDR3 DNA sequence: TGTGCCAGCAGTTACATTCCCCCGCGCGAGGCAGGGGGACAAGAGACCCAGTACTTC.

CDR3 loop: CASSEDLGALGNTEAFF. The CDR3 nucleotides are TGTGCCAGCAGTGAAGATTTAGGGGCCTTGGGGAACACTGAAGCTTTCTTT. The genes are TRBV6-1 and TRBJ1-1, with a tentative D call TRBD1 (5 bases). The CDR3 totals 17 residues. The germline gives CDR1 MNHNS, CDR2 SASEGT. V dropped 1 base and J dropped 1 base, with 16 bases sitting between them.

V usage is TRBV2 and J usage is TRBJ2-3; TRBD1 is a possible D gene (6 bases). Germline V gene sequence: CDR1 SNHLY, CDR2 FYNNEI. V dropped 8 bases and J dropped 7 bases, with 16 bases sitting between them. The CDR3 is 13 amino acids. The CDR3 loop is CASHTGRRHTQYF. For the CDR3, the DNA is TGTGCCAGCCACACAGGGCGGAGGCATACGCAGTATTTT.

The sample holds a few counts of this clonotype. This sequence joins TRBV20-1 and TRBJ1-3, with D uncertain. This CDR3 contains 13 residues. CDR1 is DFQATT and CDR2 is SNEGSKA in the germline V gene (reference sequence). The V end was cut by 6 bases, the J end by 1 base, with 10 bases between. CDR3 nucleotide sequence: TGCAGTGCCCCGCATATGTCTGGAAACACCATATATTTT. Its translation: CSAPHMSGNTIYF.

This clonotype was found a few times. The V gene is TRBV10-3, the J gene TRBJ2-1; 7 bases map to TRBD2. Per germline, CDR1 ENHRY and CDR2 SYGVKD. V shed 5 bases, J shed 6 bases, and the junction held 1 base outside the gene matches. The CDR3 covers 12 residues. The CDR3 here is CAISRTSNEQFF. CDR3 nucleotide sequence: TGTGCCATCAGTAGGACTAGCAATGAGCAGTTCTTC.

This clonotype was counted many times. J is TRBJ1-1 and V is TRBV7-3; no clear D gene. Germline assignment: CDR1 SGHTA and CDR2 FQGTGA. V lost 1 base and J lost 1, with 10 bases in between. The CDR3 loop spans 15 amino acids. The CDR3 sequence: CASSLIREANTEAFF. For the CDR3, the DNA is TGTGCCAGCAGCTTAATTAGGGAGGCGAACACTGAAGCTTTCTTT.

This clonotype has just a few counts. The V gene is TRBV10-3, the J gene TRBJ2-2, with TRBD2 matching over 9 bases. The germline V gene encodes CDR1 ENHRY and CDR2 SYGVKD. There are 14 residues in the CDR3. With 6 bases clipped from V and 1 base from J, the junction kept 0 bases outside the gene matches. The CDR3 reads CAIRLAGNTGELFF. The CDR3 region has the DNA TGTGCCATCAGACTAGCGGGGAACACCGGGGAGCTGTTTTTT.

This clonotype was found many times. The chain employs TRBV15 and TRBJ1-4; 8 bases are a match to TRBD1. Germline CDR1 is LNHNV and CDR2 is YYDKDF (reference sequence). This CDR3 is built from 17 residues. The ends lost 2 bases at V and 8 bases at J; junction bases unmatched: 13. The CDR3 spells CATSRSYEDRDAEKLFF. The DNA of the CDR3 is TGTGCCACCAGCAGAAGTTACGAGGACAGGGACGCAGAAAAACTGTTTTTT.

This clonotype has ten or more counts. V gene TRBV27 combines with J gene TRBJ1-1, with no clear D. The CDR3 totals 13 residues. Germline V gene data show CDR1 as MNHEY and CDR2 as SMNVEV (reference sequence). Trimming pared 5 bases from V and 1 base from J, leaving 8 bases between. CDR3 region: CASSIWKNTEAFF. CDR3 nucleotide sequence: TGTGCCAGCAGTATATGGAAGAACACTGAAGCTTTCTTT.

This chain links TRBV18 with TRBJ2-1; a possible D gene is TRBD2 (7 bases). The CDR3 spans 15 residues. The V and J ends lost 0 bases and 9 bases respectively, with 15 bases between them. CDR1 is KGHSH and CDR2 is LQKENI in the germline V gene. The CDR3 protein is CASSPPGGPRAEQFF. Written as DNA, the CDR3 is TGTGCCAGCTCACCACCGGGGGGGCCCCGCGCTGAGCAGTTCTTC.

This clonotype was observed a handful of times. The rearrangement uses TRBV12-3 or TRBV12-4 and TRBJ2-4; no reliable D call. Trimming cost V 5 bases and J 4 bases, with 12 bases left between them. The CDR3 contains 14 residues. CDR3 region: CASSEASPKNIQYF. In DNA form, the CDR3 reads TGTGCCAGCAGTGAGGCCTCCCCGAAAAACATTCAGTACTTC.

This clonotype appeared many times. The chain couples TRBV7-8 to TRBJ1-5; 7 nucleotides match TRBD1. The CDR3 runs 19 residues. J was trimmed by 4 bases and V by 8 bases; bases with no gene match: 23. Germline CDR1 is SGHVS and CDR2 is FQNEAQ. In nucleotides, the CDR3 is TGTGCCAGCGGAAGTAAGGGGGCTTACGAGACAGGGAGAAATCAGCCCCAGCATTTT. Its translation is CASGSKGAYETGRNQPQHF.

This clonotype was detected a few times. The V gene is TRBV4-3, the J gene TRBJ2-7; D call uncertain. CDR1 and CDR2 from the germline V gene are LGHNA and YSLEER. V was pared by 4 bases and J by 2 bases, with 18 bases between. CDR3 size: 16 residues. CDR3 DNA sequence: TGCGCCAGCAGCCCGAGCGTCAGAGGCAGAACCTACGAGCAGTACTTC. Translated, it gives CASSPSVRGRTYEQYF.